Presented here are 20 T cell receptor beta chains from one specimen sequenced in a study of response to subunit inactivated influenza vaccine. TCRdb passed the RT-PCR reads through MiXCR, listing each CDR3 protein once. The sample holds hundreds of thousands of distinct CDR3 sequences; approximately 7.7% are singletons and the top ten take 10% to 15%. The specimen comprised PBMCs from blood, sampled 23 months after vaccination. The origin of the receptors is a man between 50 and 69 years old who received an inactivated influenza vaccine.

This clonotype was seen only a few times. This chain joins TRBV7-9 and TRBJ1-2, with D perhaps TRBD1 (5 bases). CDR3 length: 15 amino acids. The germline V gene has CDR1 SEHNR and CDR2 FQNEAQ (reference sequence). V lost 1 base and J 2 bases, leaving 11 bases between the germline ends. CDR3: CASSLGIPGNYGYTF. CDR3 DNA sequence: TGTGCCAGCAGCTTAGGAATACCAGGGAACTATGGCTACACCTTC.

At least ten counts were recorded for this clonotype. The CDR3 DNA follows: TGTGCCAGCAAATCTTGGACTGAAGCTTTCTTT. Its translation: CASKSWTEAFF. V gene TRBV28 combines with J gene TRBJ1-1; unclear D gene. V was shortened by 7 bases and J by 5 bases, with 8 bases between the two germline ends. Germline values: CDR1 MDHEN, CDR2 SYDVKM. This CDR3 is 11 amino acids long.

The V and J genes are TRBV12-3 or TRBV12-4 and TRBJ2-3, with 8 bases fitting TRBD1. Losses at the gene ends were 3 bases for V and 4 bases for J; bases not matched to a gene: 6. The CDR3 is 15 amino acids. This chain's CDR3 is CASSFRTGTPDTQYF. The CDR3 DNA follows: TGTGCCAGCAGTTTCCGGACAGGGACCCCAGATACGCAGTATTTT.

This rearrangement joins TRBV12-3 or TRBV12-4 to TRBJ2-5, with 9 positions matching TRBD1. After removal of 7 bases from V and 4 bases from J, the junction contained 4 bases not matched to a gene. The CDR3 runs 13 residues. The CDR3 spells CASTLDRGETQYF. The CDR3 DNA sequence: TGTGCCAGCACCTTGGACAGGGGAGAGACCCAGTACTTC.

Ten or more counts support this clonotype. This chain uses TRBV15 with TRBJ1-5; 9 nucleotides agree with TRBD1. Germline-derived CDR1 and CDR2 are LNHNV and YYDKDF (reference sequence). The CDR3 loop spans 15 amino acids. V lost 5 bases, J lost 4 bases, and 6 bases stayed unmatched. CDR3 protein: CATSDSGTGNQPQHF. The CDR3 DNA reads as TGTGCCACCAGCGACTCCGGGACAGGGAATCAGCCCCAGCATTTT.

This clonotype was detected many times. The chain recombines TRBV11-2 with TRBJ2-2; D may be TRBD1 or TRBD2 (6 bases each). The CDR3 spans 16 residues. V gave up 3 bases and J gave up 7 bases, with 18 bases separating them. The germline gives CDR1 SGHAT, CDR2 FQNNGV. CDR3 loop: CASSLMIGGVHGELFF. CDR3 DNA sequence: TGTGCCAGCAGCTTGATGATCGGGGGCGTTCACGGGGAGCTGTTTTTT.

V usage is TRBV2 and J usage is TRBJ2-1; D unresolved. This CDR3 is 15 amino acids long. V was trimmed by 3 bases and J by 1 base, leaving 10 bases between them. Germline lookup yields CDR1 SNHLY and CDR2 FYNNEI. As DNA, the CDR3 is TGTGCCAGCAGTGAGCTCGGGCCATCCTACAATGAGCAGTTCTTC. This encodes CASSELGPSYNEQFF.

This clonotype was detected a few times. This rearrangement joins TRBV20-1 to TRBJ2-5; weak D call: TRBD2 (6 bases). This CDR3 has 13 amino acids. The germline V and J ends were trimmed by 4 bases and 5 bases, with 14 bases remaining between them. Germline V gene sequence: CDR1 DFQATT, CDR2 SNEGSKA (reference sequence). CDR3 coding DNA: TGCAGTGCTAAGGTGGCACGGGAGGAGACCCAGTACTTC. Translation gives CSAKVAREETQYF.

This clonotype was counted between two and nine times. The genes are TRBV6-2 or TRBV6-3 and TRBJ2-7; D may be TRBD1 or TRBD2 (5 bases each). CDR3 length equals 19 residues. V gave up 0 bases and J gave up 6 bases, with 27 bases separating them. Germline values: CDR1 MNHEY, CDR2 SVGEGT. The DNA of the CDR3 is TGTGCCAGCAGTTACTCCATGGACGAGTTTAGGGGCTCGGGGAGCGAGCAGTACTTC. It is translated as CASSYSMDEFRGSGSEQYF.

The gene calls are TRBV20-1 and TRBJ2-7, with D perhaps matching TRBD2 (6 bases). CDR3 length: 15 residues. Germline CDR1 and CDR2: DFQATT and SNEGSKA (reference sequence). Trimming pared 6 bases from V and 2 bases from J, leaving 20 bases between. Here the CDR3 DNA reads TGCAGTGCCCGACGAGCCGGGACTTCGACCTACGAGCAGTACTTC. Translating it yields CSARRAGTSTYEQYF.

A few counts support this clonotype. This rearrangement joins TRBV29-1 to TRBJ2-7; D not certain. Trimming took 4 bases from V and 2 from J, leaving 12 bases between them. CDR1 is SQVTM, CDR2 ANQGSEA, per germline. CDR3 length: 13 amino acids. The CDR3 region has the DNA TGCAGCGTTGGTAAGGAACCTACCTACGAGCAGTACTTC. As protein: CSVGKEPTYEQYF.

In its sample, this clonotype was seen a few times. The chain recombines TRBV6-2 or TRBV6-3 with TRBJ1-6; possibly TRBD1 for D (6 bases). Between the trimmed V and J ends, which lost 2 bases and 7 bases, there was a span of 12 bases. This CDR3 has 15 residues. Germline loops: CDR1 MNHEY, CDR2 SVGEGT. CDR3 nucleotides: TGTGCCAGCAGTTACCGGGACACACCCAATTCACCCCTCCACTTT. Residues: CASSYRDTPNSPLHF.

The chain combines TRBV6-5 with TRBJ1-6; 9 bases fit TRBD1. J was trimmed by 9 bases and V by 4 bases; bases with no gene match: 10. Germline values: CDR1 MNHEY, CDR2 SVGAGI. The CDR3 extends over 16 amino acids. CDR3 coding DNA: TGTGCCAGCAGTTCCCCGGGACAGGGACGGGGTTCACCCCTCCACTTT. Encoded protein: CASSSPGQGRGSPLHF.

The chain combines TRBV20-1 with TRBJ2-2; no definite D call. Germline loops: CDR1 DFQATT, CDR2 SNEGSKA (reference sequence). This CDR3 is built from 14 residues. With 6 bases removed from V and 4 bases from J, the gap between germline ends came to 15 bases. Here the CDR3 reads CSAPKGSSTGELFF. DNA of the CDR3: TGCAGTGCCCCAAAGGGCTCATCCACCGGGGAGCTGTTTTTT.

This clonotype was seen a handful of times. V is TRBV6-1 and J is TRBJ2-2; D remains ambiguous. The V and J ends lost 7 bases and 4 bases respectively, with 13 bases between them. The CDR3 loop spans 14 amino acids. Germline assignment: CDR1 MNHNS and CDR2 SASEGT. The CDR3 DNA reads as TGTGCCAGCAAGGAAGGCAGTCTCACCGGGGAGCTGTTTTTT. The encoded protein is CASKEGSLTGELFF.

This clonotype was seen at least ten times. The chain recombines TRBV7-8 with TRBJ1-2, with 9 nucleotides matching TRBD1. Germline-derived CDR1 and CDR2 are SGHVS and FQNEAQ. The V and J ends lost 4 bases and 8 bases, in that order; junction bases with no gene match: 8. The CDR3 runs to 14 residues. Here the CDR3 reads CASSSTGGLGGYTF. The CDR3 DNA follows: TGTGCCAGCAGCTCTACAGGGGGCCTAGGCGGCTACACCTTC. The variable domain in full, completed from reference TRBV7-8 and TRBJ1-2, reads GAGVSQSPRYKVAKRGQDVALRCDPISGHVSLFWYQQALGQGPEFLTYFQNEAQLDKSGLPSDRFFAERPEGSVSTLKIQRTQQEDSAVYLCASSSTGGLGGYTFGSGTRLTVV.

The chain has TRBV20-1 and TRBJ2-1, with 11 bases fitting TRBD2. V lost 4 bases to trimming and J lost 8 bases; unmatched junction nucleotides: 4. The germline gives CDR1 DFQATT, CDR2 SNEGSKA (reference sequence). The length of the CDR3 is 13 residues. DNA of the CDR3: TGCAGTGCTATACTAGCGGGGGTTGATGAGCAGTTCTTC. Its translation is CSAILAGVDEQFF.

This clonotype was seen once. The CDR3 sequence is CASSQPSRSTDTQYF. The CDR3, as DNA: TGCGCCAGCAGTCAACCCAGTCGAAGCACAGATACGCAGTATTTT. This rearrangement joins TRBV23-1 to TRBJ2-3; D is ambiguous. TRBV23-1 is reported as an ORF; its role is uncertain. There are 15 residues in the CDR3. Deletions cut 2 bases from V and 0 bases from J, with 9 bases between.

This rearrangement joins TRBV20-1 to TRBJ1-5; maybe TRBD1 (5 bases). The V gene's germline CDR1 is DFQATT and CDR2 SNEGSKA (reference sequence). The CDR3 has 14 amino acids. Trimming removed 5 bases from V and 4 bases from J, with 15 bases in between. Here the CDR3 reads CSAQEEGRNQPQHF. The CDR3 nucleotides are TGCAGTGCTCAAGAGGAGGGGAGAAATCAGCCCCAGCATTTT.

The J gene is TRBJ1-4, the V gene TRBV5-1; perhaps TRBD1 as D (5 bases). The CDR3 spans 15 residues. Germline loops: CDR1 SGHRS, CDR2 YFSETQ. Trimming removed 0 bases at V and 7 bases at J, with 13 bases between. CDR3 residues: CASSLEGRALEKLFF. The CDR3 DNA reads as TGCGCCAGCAGCTTGGAAGGCAGGGCTCTTGAAAAACTGTTTTTT.